These 21 T cell receptor beta chains share one sample of origin, sequenced in a study of shared T cell receptors in the human thymus. Sequencing used immunoSEQ multiplex PCR; TCRdb keeps in-frame clones, though not all of them. The data hold 700,000 or so clones, with approximately 83% observed a single time. The same sample was also used in a study of human thymus T cells.

The specimen was thymocytes. The receptors stem from a girl under three years old with a congenital heart defect.

The chain is built from TRBV28 and TRBJ2-1; no clear D gene. The V and J ends lost 4 bases and 1 base respectively, with 5 bases between them. The germline V gene has CDR1 MDHEN and CDR2 SYDVKM. The CDR3 covers 13 residues. CDR3 nucleotide sequence: TGTGCCAGCAGTTCAGGTTCCTACAATGAGCAGTTCTTC. Protein: CASSSGSYNEQFF.

This sequence joins TRBV7-2 and TRBJ1-2; the D gene is possibly TRBD1 (5 bases). The CDR3 length is 16 residues. The germline V and J ends were trimmed by 4 bases and 8 bases, with 23 bases remaining between them. Germline V gene lookup returns CDR1 SGHTA and CDR2 FQGNSA. The CDR3 DNA reads TGTGCCAGCAGCTCTAGCGGGGACGATCCCTTGAGGGGCTACACCTTC. This codes for CASSSSGDDPLRGYTF.

CDR3 residues: CASRRDRRIGGYTF. The CDR3 DNA reads TGCGCCAGCAGGCGAGACAGGCGCATAGGTGGCTACACCTTC. This sequence joins TRBV5-1 and TRBJ1-2, with D possibly matching TRBD1 (6 bases). The CDR3 has 14 residues. Between the trimmed V and J ends, which lost 5 bases and 7 bases, there was a span of 18 bases. Germline-derived CDR1 and CDR2 are SGHRS and YFSETQ.

The chain carries TRBV9 and TRBJ2-7, with a tentative D call TRBD2 (5 bases). Germline-derived CDR1 and CDR2 are SGDLS and YYNGEE. The CDR3 totals 14 residues. V lost 2 bases and J 0 bases, leaving 9 bases between the germline ends. The CDR3 loop is CASSVTGFSYEQYF. The CDR3 coding sequence is TGTGCCAGCAGCGTGACGGGGTTCTCCTACGAGCAGTACTTC.

The gene calls are TRBV13 and TRBJ1-1; D remains unclear. Germline CDR1 reads PRHDT; CDR2 reads FYEKMQ (reference sequence). The CDR3 contains 15 residues. V lost 7 bases and J 0 bases, leaving 15 bases between the germline ends. Written as DNA, the CDR3 is TGTGCCAGCACCCCGCAGGTCGACATGAACACTGAAGCTTTCTTT. Translated: CASTPQVDMNTEAFF.

V and J are TRBV19 and TRBJ2-7, with a tentative D call TRBD1 (5 bases). Germline loops: CDR1 LNHDA, CDR2 SQIVND (reference sequence). The V gene lost 3 bases and the J gene lost 0 bases, with 15 bases spanning the gap. The CDR3 spans 16 residues. The CDR3 loop reads CASSMSGSLISYEQYF. The CDR3 nucleotides read TGTGCCAGTAGTATGTCAGGGTCCTTAATCTCCTACGAGCAGTACTTC.

The rearrangement joins TRBV7-3 to TRBJ1-1; D is undetermined. Germline V gene lookup returns CDR1 SGHTA and CDR2 FQGTGA. V shed 4 bases and J shed 0 bases, with 18 bases lying between them. The CDR3 extends over 17 amino acids. The CDR3 loop reads CASSSNPTRRVNTEAFF. The CDR3 region has the DNA TGTGCCAGCAGCTCCAACCCCACCAGGAGGGTGAACACTGAAGCTTTCTTT.

On this clone itself: Different DNA sequences within this sample yield the same CDR3. The V call is TRBV2, the J call TRBJ1-6; 7 bases are shared with TRBD1. Germline trimming cut 6 bases from V and 0 bases from J; bases unmatched to any gene: 2. The CDR3 has 15 amino acids. Looked up from germline, CDR1 is SNHLY and CDR2 is FYNNEI. The CDR3 bases are TGTGCCAGCAGGGACAGGAGCTCCTATAATTCACCCCTCCACTTT. Translated, it gives CASRDRSSYNSPLHF.

The chain combines TRBV27 with TRBJ2-1; the match to TRBD1 covers 12 bases. Germline CDR1 MNHEY, CDR2 SMNVEV (reference sequence). Unmatched junction bases numbered 3, after V lost 2 bases and J lost 7 bases. This CDR3 is 15 amino acids long. The CDR3 is CASSLGTGGWNEQFF. CDR3 DNA sequence: TGTGCCAGCAGTTTAGGGACAGGGGGCTGGAATGAGCAGTTCTTC.

The J gene is TRBJ2-3, the V gene TRBV27; the D gene is possibly TRBD1 (6 bases). The V end lost 6 bases, the J end lost 1 base, and 11 bases lay between the germline ends. This CDR3 spans 14 amino acids. Germline V gene data show CDR1 as MNHEY and CDR2 as SMNVEV (reference sequence). CDR3 protein: CASRAAGGTDTQYF. The CDR3 coding sequence is TGTGCCAGCAGGGCCGCAGGGGGCACAGATACGCAGTATTTT.

The rearrangement joins TRBV2 to TRBJ2-1; maybe TRBD1 (6 bases). Trimming took 6 bases from V and 1 from J, leaving 13 bases between them. Germline CDR1 and CDR2: SNHLY and FYNNEI. The CDR3 totals 15 residues. The CDR3 region has the DNA TGTGCCAGCAGCGAACGGGACAAATCCTACAATGAGCAGTTCTTC. Protein product: CASSERDKSYNEQFF.

This clone has a handful of counts. The V and J genes are TRBV5-6 and TRBJ1-1, with 9 bases matching TRBD1. Trimming at V came to 4 bases and at J to 1 base, leaving 2 bases not matched to a gene. Germline CDR1 reads SGHDT; CDR2 reads YYEEEE. The CDR3 covers 14 residues. The CDR3 is CASSPGQGNTEAFF. The DNA for the CDR3 is TGTGCCAGCAGCCCGGGACAGGGGAACACTGAAGCTTTCTTT.

The genes are TRBV28 and TRBJ1-1, with TRBD1 identical over 12 bases. The V segment lost 6 bases and the J segment 5 bases; nucleotides outside the gene matches: 16. CDR3 length: 18 amino acids. The germline V gene encodes CDR1 MDHEN and CDR2 SYDVKM. The CDR3 nucleotides are TGTGCCAGCAGCCCTGTTTTGGGACAGGGGGCCTGGGGAACTGAAGCTTTCTTT. It codes for CASSPVLGQGAWGTEAFF.

This clone was seen more than once but under ten times. J is TRBJ2-5 and V is TRBV27; D may be TRBD2 (5 bases). The CDR3 extends over 13 amino acids. V dropped 3 bases and J dropped 4 bases, with 9 bases sitting between them. Germline lookup yields CDR1 MNHEY and CDR2 SMNVEV (reference sequence). CDR3 DNA sequence: TGTGCCAGCAGTTTTATAGGAGGAGAGACCCAGTACTTC. This encodes CASSFIGGETQYF.

The chain combines TRBV5-1 with TRBJ1-6; the match to TRBD1 covers 7 bases. The V gene end was trimmed by 0 bases and the J gene end by 7 bases; junction bases not matched to a gene: 7. This CDR3 has 16 amino acids. The germline V gene has CDR1 SGHRS and CDR2 YFSETQ. The CDR3 DNA reads as TGCGCCAGCAGCTTGGGGAGGGGGCTGAGGAATTCACCCCTCCACTTT. Encoded protein: CASSLGRGLRNSPLHF.

This clone was seen only once. The chain carries TRBV30 and TRBJ1-5; D is uncertain. Germline loops: CDR1 GTSNPN, CDR2 SVGIG (reference sequence). V lost 2 bases and J 6 bases, leaving 14 bases between the germline ends. The CDR3 runs 14 residues. CDR3 DNA: TGTGCCTGGAGTTTATCGACTACGGGTCAGCCCCAGCATTTT. Protein product: CAWSLSTTGQPQHF.

V gene TRBV7-6 combines with J gene TRBJ1-6; maybe TRBD1 (5 bases). Deletions cut 1 base from V and 9 bases from J, with 10 bases between. From germline, CDR1 is SGHVS and CDR2 FNYEAQ. This CDR3 is built from 14 residues. Here the CDR3 DNA reads TGTGCCAGCAGCTTAGAAGGCGGGGCTTCACCCCTCCACTTT. This codes for CASSLEGGASPLHF.

Only a few counts were recorded for this clone. The chain combines TRBV6-1 with TRBJ1-5; D unresolved. Germline V gene lookup returns CDR1 MNHNS and CDR2 SASEGT. Trimming shortened V by 2 bases and J by 9 bases, and 5 bases separated the two germline ends. The CDR3 is made up of 11 amino acids. DNA for the CDR3: TGTGCCAGCAGTGAATCCGGGCCCCAGCATTTT. It yields the protein CASSESGPQHF.

The gene calls are TRBV9 and TRBJ2-7; 11 bases are shared with TRBD1. Germline V lookup: CDR1 SGDLS, CDR2 YYNGEE. This CDR3 is 21 amino acids long. V lost 6 bases to trimming and J lost 4 bases; unmatched junction nucleotides: 27. The CDR3: CASTSWGKRDRGVPVFYEQYF. The CDR3 nucleotides read TGTGCCAGCACCTCCTGGGGAAAACGGGACAGGGGGGTTCCAGTCTTTTACGAGCAGTACTTC.

J is TRBJ2-1 and V is TRBV19; 11 bases line up with TRBD1. The CDR3 is 18 residues long. Germline lookup yields CDR1 LNHDA and CDR2 SQIVND (reference sequence). V lost 1 base, J lost 7 bases, and 12 bases stayed unmatched. The CDR3 loop is CASSIVGRDRGGNNEQFF. CDR3 coding DNA: TGTGCCAGTAGTATAGTGGGTAGGGACAGGGGGGGGAATAATGAGCAGTTCTTC. The full variable domain, its missing parts supplied by reference TRBV19 and TRBJ2-1, is DGGITQSPKYLFRKEGQNVTLSCEQNLNHDAMYWYRQDPGQGLRLIYYSQIVNDFQKGDIAEGYSVSREKKESFPLTVTSAQKNPTAFYLCASSIVGRDRGGNNEQFFGPGTRLTVL.

The CDR3 loop reads CASGDSSGNTIYF. DNA for the CDR3: TGTGCCAGCGGAGACAGCTCTGGAAACACCATATATTTT. The chain combines TRBV27 with TRBJ1-3; weak D call: TRBD1 (5 bases). This CDR3 contains 13 residues. Trimming pared 8 bases from V and 0 bases from J, leaving 8 bases between. In germline, CDR1 is MNHEY, CDR2 SMNVEV (reference sequence).